The 4 T cell receptor beta chains below were found in one sample sequenced in a study of control samples from healthy donors and cancer patients. Only in-frame clones appear in the TCRdb table, and some are missing; sequencing was by immunoSEQ multiplex PCR. The sample contains tens of thousands of clones, approximately 90% of which appear only once. The material sequenced was blood. These receptors all stem from a woman aged 18-30 years in good health.

The CDR3 DNA sequence: TGTGCCAGCAGCTTGGGGGGGTACCAAGAGACCCAGTACTTC. Translation gives CASSLGGYQETQYF. This rearrangement joins TRBV5-8 to TRBJ2-5; D might be TRBD1 or TRBD2, each matching 5 bases. V lost 0 bases to trimming and J lost 0 bases, with 6 bases between them. Germline values: CDR1 SGHTS, CDR2 YDEGEE. The CDR3 is made up of 14 amino acids.

The chain links TRBV24-1 to TRBJ2-7, with 9 bases identical to TRBD1. Germline CDR1 KGHDR, CDR2 SFDVKD. CDR3 length: 16 amino acids. V lost 9 bases and J lost 5; bases outside the gene matches: 16. CDR3 coding DNA: TGTGCCACCCCCCCCCAATCACAGGGGGCGCGGAACGAGCAGTACTTC. This gives the protein CATPPQSQGARNEQYF.

The DNA of the CDR3 is TGTGCCAGCAGTTACTCCGGCCCAAGCCACACCTACGAGCAGTACTTC. Its translation: CASSYSGPSHTYEQYF. The genes are TRBV6-5 and TRBJ2-7, with D unresolved. Germline values: CDR1 MNHEY, CDR2 SVGAGI. The ends were cut back, 0 bases at V and 2 bases at J, with 14 bases in the middle. The CDR3 is 16 amino acids.

The count of this clone is one. The V gene is TRBV6-6, the J gene TRBJ2-1; D call uncertain. This CDR3 spans 14 amino acids. Germline CDR1 reads MNHNY; CDR2 reads SVGAGI (reference sequence). Trimming took 0 bases from V and 9 from J, leaving 12 bases between them. This CDR3 reads CASSYSGPPGEQFF. The CDR3 bases are TGTGCCAGCAGTTACTCGGGTCCCCCTGGTGAGCAGTTCTTC.